These 21 T cell receptor beta chains came from one sample sequenced in a study of spatial heterogeneity in lung cancer. Each CDR3 protein gets one entry after TCRdb re-called the 5' RACE reads with MiXCR. The sample has about 52,000 distinct CDR3 sequences, 6% to 8.5% seen once. Time point specified: blood at routine non-recurrence follow-up after resection. Frozen PBMC, nontumor lung or tumor provided whole RNA, which was sequenced unsorted. Specimen: PBMCs, collected at follow-up. Receptors originate from a female donor with early-stage non-small cell lung cancer.

CDR3 nucleotide sequence: TGTGCCAGCAGAGCGGGACAGAGGAGCTTGGACATTCAGTACTTC. Its protein product is CASRAGQRSLDIQYF. The gene calls are TRBV2 and TRBJ2-4; D possibly uses TRBD1 or TRBD2 (7 bases each). This CDR3 comprises 15 residues. CDR1 is SNHLY, CDR2 FYNNEI, per germline. V dropped 6 bases and J dropped 8 bases, with 20 bases sitting between them.

This clonotype was picked up a small number of times. Here the CDR3 reads CASSRMTATNEKLFF. The DNA for the CDR3 is TGTGCCAGCAGCAGGATGACAGCAACTAATGAAAAACTGTTTTTT. The V gene is TRBV7-9, the J gene TRBJ1-4, with D possibly matching TRBD1 (5 bases). This CDR3 region has 15 residues. V was cut by 5 bases and J by 0 bases, with 10 bases left in between. Germline V gene lookup returns CDR1 SEHNR and CDR2 FQNEAQ (reference sequence).

There are many counts of this clonotype. V and J are TRBV6-5 and TRBJ1-6; no clear D. The V end lost 5 bases, the J end lost 0 bases, and 20 bases lay between the germline ends. The CDR3 consists of 19 residues. The germline gives CDR1 MNHEY, CDR2 SVGAGI. In DNA form, the CDR3 reads TGTGCCAGCAGTCCCGAACCGCCGACCCCCAGCTCCTATAATTCACCCCTCCACTTT. It translates to CASSPEPPTPSSYNSPLHF.

The genes are TRBV12-3 or TRBV12-4 and TRBJ1-2; 9 nucleotides agree with TRBD1. The CDR3 is 16 amino acids. The trim removed 0 bases at V and 5 bases at J, leaving 7 bases unmatched. The CDR3 DNA is TGTGCCAGCAGTTTAGCGCTGGGACAGGGCTCTTATGGCTACACCTTC. Amino acids: CASSLALGQGSYGYTF.

This clonotype has only a few counts. The chain joins TRBV30 to TRBJ2-1; 8 bases match TRBD2. Unmatched junction bases numbered 16, after V lost 3 bases and J lost 0 bases. The CDR3 extends over 19 amino acids. Germline V lookup: CDR1 GTSNPN, CDR2 SVGIG (reference sequence). The CDR3 coding sequence is TGTGCCTGGAGAGAGGTAGCGGGGAGATTAACTAACTCCTACAATGAGCAGTTCTTC. Amino acid sequence: CAWREVAGRLTNSYNEQFF. Full variable domain (rest looked up from reference TRBV30 and TRBJ2-1): SQTIHQWPATLVQPVGSPLSLECTVEGTSNPNLYWYRQAAGRGLQLLFYSVGIGQISSEVPQNLSASRPQDRQFILSSKKLLLSDSGFYLCAWREVAGRLTNSYNEQFFGPGTRLTVL.

This clonotype was detected a few times. The rearrangement uses TRBV7-9 and TRBJ1-5; D remains ambiguous. Germline V gene sequence: CDR1 SEHNR, CDR2 FQNEAQ (reference sequence). The CDR3 length is 12 residues. Trimming pared 1 base from V and 6 bases from J, leaving 4 bases between. CDR3: CASSLGGQPQHF. Here the CDR3 DNA reads TGTGCCAGCAGCTTAGGGGGTCAGCCCCAGCATTTT.

This clonotype was counted many times. The V call is TRBV7-9, the J call TRBJ2-7; 9 bases map to TRBD2. Per the germline V gene, CDR1 is SEHNR and CDR2 is FQNEAQ (reference sequence). The CDR3 spans 14 residues. Trimming cost V 5 bases and J 4 bases; bases outside gene matches: 6. The CDR3, as DNA: TGTGCCAGCAGCGAGGGACTAGCTTTGTACGAGCAGTACTTC. Its translation is CASSEGLALYEQYF.

This clonotype appeared a single time. The chain carries TRBV5-1 and TRBJ1-1; no definite D call. In germline, CDR1 is SGHRS, CDR2 YFSETQ. The CDR3 runs 14 residues. Trimming removed 4 bases at V and 0 bases at J, with 10 bases between. CDR3 protein: CASSPGAMNTEAFF. DNA for the CDR3: TGCGCCAGCAGCCCGGGTGCCATGAACACTGAAGCTTTCTTT.

V is TRBV6-5 and J is TRBJ1-2; 9 bases match TRBD1. V was pared by 0 bases and J by 1 base, with 6 bases of the junction left unmatched. Germline lookup yields CDR1 MNHEY and CDR2 SVGAGI. This CDR3 region has 17 residues. The CDR3 protein is CASSYSIYRGLNYGYTF. DNA for the CDR3: TGTGCCAGCAGTTACTCGATTTACAGGGGGCTTAACTATGGCTACACCTTC.

This clonotype was seen ten or more times. The chain links TRBV5-1 to TRBJ2-5; possible D gene TRBD2, 6 bases. Germline V gives CDR1 SGHRS, CDR2 YFSETQ. The CDR3 contains 14 residues. Trimming removed 4 bases from V and 3 bases from J, with 13 bases in between. This CDR3 reads CASSTGTLEETQYF. The CDR3 region has the DNA TGCGCCAGCAGCACCGGGACTCTTGAAGAGACCCAGTACTTC.

This clonotype has a count of ten or more. The CDR3 bases are TGTGCTAGTGGCACGGGCACTGAAGCTTTCTTT. Its translation is CASGTGTEAFF. The rearrangement joins TRBV12-5 to TRBJ1-1; D is uncertain. Trimming pared 6 bases from V and 4 bases from J, leaving 6 bases between. The CDR3 is 11 residues long. Per germline, CDR1 LGHNT and CDR2 FRNRAP.

The table lists this clonotype with many counts. The CDR3 sequence: CSARVSSGNTEAFF. The CDR3 DNA reads TGCAGTGCTAGAGTGTCTTCAGGGAACACTGAAGCTTTCTTT. The chain carries TRBV20-1 and TRBJ1-1; D is unresolved. V lost 1 base, J lost 1 base, and 10 bases lay in between. The CDR3 runs 14 residues. Germline V gene data show CDR1 as DFQATT and CDR2 as SNEGSKA (reference sequence).

This clonotype has a count of ten or more. This chain connects TRBV3-1 to TRBJ2-7; D is uncertain. The CDR3 runs 11 residues. V was shortened by 4 bases and J by 3 bases, with 4 bases between the two germline ends. The germline V gene has CDR1 LGHDT and CDR2 YNNKEL (reference sequence). The CDR3 is CASSRSYEQYF. The CDR3 DNA is TGTGCCAGCAGCCGGAGCTACGAGCAGTACTTC.

This clonotype appeared once. A single base separates this from a much larger clone, so it may be a read error. As the CDR3 is not closed by the conserved phenylalanine or tryptophan, this likely results from a read error. The chain has TRBV2 and TRBJ2-2; D is uncertain. The germline CDR1 and CDR2 sequences are SNHLY and FYNNEI. Between the trimmed V and J ends, which lost 6 bases and 0 bases, there was a span of 11 bases. The length of the CDR3 is 15 residues. CDR3 sequence (DNA): TGTGCCAGCAGGCCTCGCTTTCCGAACACCGGGGAGCTGTTTTCT. Protein sequence: CASRPRFPNTGELFS.

This clonotype was counted only a few times. This rearrangement joins TRBV5-1 to TRBJ2-3; 8 bases align to TRBD1. The V segment lost 3 bases and the J segment 2 bases; nucleotides outside the gene matches: 8. CDR1 is SGHRS and CDR2 is YFSETQ in the germline V gene. The CDR3 has 16 residues. The CDR3 DNA reads TGCGCCAGCAGCTGGGGAGACAGGGGATACACAGATACGCAGTATTTT. Amino acid sequence: CASSWGDRGYTDTQYF.

This clonotype was seen only a few times. The chain joins TRBV20-1 to TRBJ2-1, with a weak D call TRBD2 (7 bases). The CDR3 is made up of 15 amino acids. Trimming removed 0 bases from V and 6 bases from J, with 15 bases in between. CDR1 is DFQATT, CDR2 SNEGSKA, per germline (reference sequence). The CDR3 spells CSAREGGAEVNEQFF. CDR3 nucleotide sequence: TGCAGTGCTAGAGAGGGGGGGGCCGAGGTCAATGAGCAGTTCTTC.

This clonotype was seen only a few times. The gene calls are TRBV6-4 and TRBJ2-2; D is unresolved. Between the trimmed V and J ends, which lost 6 bases and 6 bases, there was a span of 11 bases. CDR3 length equals 13 residues. CDR1 is MRHNA and CDR2 is SNTAGT in the germline V gene. CDR3 in DNA: TGTGCCAGCAGCATCGATGGAGCCGGGGAGCTGTTTTTT. This encodes CASSIDGAGELFF.

This clonotype was observed at least ten times. V and J are TRBV12-3 or TRBV12-4 and TRBJ2-3, with a weak D call TRBD2 (6 bases). The V end was cut by 5 bases, the J end by 7 bases, with 13 bases between. The CDR3 has 13 residues. The DNA of the CDR3 is TGTGCCAGCAGTGACGGGACTTCCCATACGCAGTATTTT. Residues: CASSDGTSHTQYF.

This clonotype was seen a few times. The V and J genes are TRBV4-1 and TRBJ2-7; 9 bases are a match to TRBD1. Germline values: CDR1 MGHRA, CDR2 YSYEKL. Trimming took 4 bases from V and 3 from J; bases not matched to a gene: 4. The CDR3 loop spans 14 amino acids. The CDR3 nucleotides read TGCGCCAGCAGCCCCCGGACAGGGGACTACGAGCAGTACTTC. Protein sequence: CASSPRTGDYEQYF.

Concerning this clonotype itself: A read error is possible here, since a much larger clone lies one base away. This chain uses TRBV5-1 with TRBJ2-1; no clear D. This CDR3 has 12 residues. The germline CDR1 and CDR2 sequences are SGHRS and YFSETQ. This chain's CDR3 is CVSSHSQDEQFF. CDR3 DNA: TGCGTCAGCAGCCACTCTCAAGATGAGCAGTTCTTC.

V is TRBV28 and J is TRBJ2-7, with D hard to call. V lost 1 base to trimming and J lost 5 bases, with 6 bases between them. This CDR3 has 12 residues. CDR1 is MDHEN, CDR2 SYDVKM, per germline. The CDR3: CASSLSVNEQYF. CDR3 bases: TGTGCCAGCAGTTTATCTGTAAACGAGCAGTACTTC.